Listed here are 8 T cell receptor beta chains from one sample, sequenced in a study of graft-versus-host responses after intestinal transplantation. Libraries were prepared by immunoSEQ multiplex PCR; TCRdb keeps only in-frame clonotypes and omits some of them. The table lists approximately 54,000 clones, less than 85% of them singletons. These receptors' antigens are unknown. Sample: unstimulated CD4+ T cells sorted from spleen or lymph node cells, taken before transplant. These receptors were obtained from a human donor who was the organ donor for an intestinal transplant.

This sequence joins TRBV5-1 and TRBJ2-7, with 10 bases fitting TRBD2. V lost 1 base to trimming and J lost 1 base; unmatched junction nucleotides: 2. This CDR3 has 15 residues. Germline V gene lookup returns CDR1 SGHRS and CDR2 YFSETQ. In DNA form, the CDR3 reads TGCGCCAGCAGCTTGACTAGCGGGGTATCCTACGAGCAGTACTTC. It translates to CASSLTSGVSYEQYF.

The CDR3 sequence is CASGGRGSDGYTF. The CDR3 bases are TGTGCCAGCGGCGGCAGGGGAAGTGATGGCTACACCTTC. This chain connects TRBV7-8 to TRBJ1-2; perhaps TRBD1 as D (6 bases). V lost 8 bases and J lost 6, with 16 bases in between. The CDR3 runs to 13 residues. Germline CDR1 SGHVS, CDR2 FQNEAQ.

The V call is TRBV6-6, the J call TRBJ1-5, with D maybe TRBD1 (6 bases). The CDR3 loop spans 15 amino acids. Trimming shortened V by 2 bases and J by 5 bases, and 13 bases separated the two germline ends. Germline loops: CDR1 MNHNY, CDR2 SVGAGI (reference sequence). The CDR3 nucleotides are TGTGCCAGCAGTTACACCACGGGGGCAGATCAGCCCCAGCATTTT. The encoded protein is CASSYTTGADQPQHF.

V usage is TRBV7-9 and J usage is TRBJ2-2; a weak D match, TRBD2 (6 bases). CDR1 SEHNR and CDR2 FQNEAQ come from the germline V gene (reference sequence). With 4 bases removed from V and 0 bases from J, the gap between germline ends came to 18 bases. There are 18 residues in the CDR3. The CDR3, as DNA: TGTGCCAGCAGCTGGCCGAGCGGGCCCACCGCGAACACCGGGGAGCTGTTTTTT. The encoded protein is CASSWPSGPTANTGELFF.

The chain employs TRBV7-2 and TRBJ2-3; the D gene is possibly TRBD2 (6 bases). CDR3 length: 14 residues. Germline CDR1 is SGHTA and CDR2 is FQGNSA. Trimming cost V 4 bases and J 8 bases, with 16 bases left between them. CDR3 in DNA: TGTGCCAGCAGCTCGGGGGTTGTGGGCCGTACGCAGTATTTT. Its translation is CASSSGVVGRTQYF.

This clone was seen just once. The chain couples TRBV19 to TRBJ2-1; perhaps TRBD1 as D (5 bases). V was clipped by 5 bases and J by 8 bases, with 10 bases between them. Germline CDR1 reads LNHDA; CDR2 reads SQIVND (reference sequence). This CDR3 has 12 residues. CDR3 coding DNA: TGTGCCAGTAGTTCCCTCAGGGATGAGCAGTTCTTC. This translates into CASSSLRDEQFF.

The CDR3 is CASQSGMGDEQFF. The CDR3 DNA reads TGTGCCAGCCAATCAGGGATGGGGGATGAGCAGTTCTTC. This rearrangement joins TRBV7-9 to TRBJ2-1, with D tentatively TRBD1 or TRBD2 (5 bases each). Germline V CDR1 and CDR2: SEHNR, FQNEAQ (reference sequence). This CDR3 has 13 amino acids. The germline V and J ends were trimmed by 8 bases and 8 bases, with 16 bases remaining between them.

V is TRBV27 and J is TRBJ1-2; no reliable D call. The germline V gene has CDR1 MNHEY and CDR2 SMNVEV (reference sequence). The germline V and J ends were trimmed by 5 bases and 10 bases, with 11 bases remaining between them. CDR3 size: 11 residues. In DNA form, the CDR3 reads TGTGCCAGCAGTGACCGAGGAGACTACACCTTC. This encodes CASSDRGDYTF.